These 18 T cell receptor beta chains were all obtained from the same sample, sequenced in a study of blood T cell repertoires in COVID-19. Sequencing used immunoSEQ multiplex PCR; TCRdb keeps in-frame clones, though not all of them. The sample holds a few hundred thousand clones; more than 70% are singletons and the top ten take 2.5% to 3.5%. The sample comprised peripheral blood. The receptors were sampled from a young woman with acute or convalescent COVID-19.

This clone appeared a single time. This chain uses TRBV5-1 with TRBJ1-2; maybe TRBD1 (5 bases). This CDR3 has 13 residues. V was trimmed by 4 bases and J by 1 base, leaving 8 bases between them. The germline gives CDR1 SGHRS, CDR2 YFSETQ. CDR3 in amino acids: CASSPQVNYGYTF. CDR3 nucleotides: TGCGCCAGCAGCCCACAGGTTAACTATGGCTACACCTTC.

The chain uses TRBV2 and TRBJ2-6; perhaps TRBD1 as D (6 bases). The CDR3 sequence is 18 residues long. V gave up 10 bases and J gave up 3 bases, with 25 bases separating them. Germline lookup yields CDR1 SNHLY and CDR2 FYNNEI. CDR3 in DNA: TGTGCCACCCCCCCGCAGACAGGCCCCAAGATTGGGGCCAACGTCCTGACTTTC. Its translation: CATPPQTGPKIGANVLTF.

The table lists this clone with a few counts. The chain is built from TRBV10-1 and TRBJ2-3; 7 bases line up with TRBD1. CDR3 length: 13 residues. V shed 6 bases and J 4 bases; nucleotides not matched to a gene: 4. CDR1 is WNHNN, CDR2 SYGVQD, per germline (reference sequence). The CDR3 is CASRPQGADTQYF. As DNA, the CDR3 is TGCGCCAGCAGGCCCCAGGGGGCAGATACGCAGTATTTT.

V and J are TRBV5-1 and TRBJ1-2, with TRBD1 matching over 7 bases. The trim removed 4 bases at V and 2 bases at J, leaving 11 bases unmatched. The germline CDR1 and CDR2 sequences are SGHRS and YFSETQ. The CDR3 consists of 16 residues. The CDR3 loop reads CASSGIRDSRNYGYTF. The CDR3 DNA reads as TGCGCCAGCAGCGGTATCCGGGACAGCAGAAACTATGGCTACACCTTC.

V is TRBV18 and J is TRBJ1-1; the D gene is possibly TRBD1 (6 bases). Germline CDR1 reads KGHSH; CDR2 reads LQKENI. This CDR3 has 14 amino acids. Trimming took 6 bases from V and 1 from J, leaving 12 bases between them. CDR3 nucleotides: TGTGCCAGCTCGCCAGGGGCCCCGAACACTGAAGCTTTCTTT. This translates into CASSPGAPNTEAFF.

The DNA of the CDR3 is TGTGCCAGCAGAGTTCCTATCCGGGACACTGAAGCTTTCTTT. It translates to CASRVPIRDTEAFF. The chain has TRBV28 and TRBJ1-1; no reliable D call. The V end lost 6 bases, the J end lost 3 bases, and 14 bases lay between the germline ends. CDR1 is MDHEN, CDR2 SYDVKM, per germline. The CDR3 sequence is 14 residues long.

In its sample, this clone was seen a few times. The V and J genes are TRBV29-1 and TRBJ1-1, with 7 positions matching TRBD1. CDR3 length: 16 amino acids. V shed 2 bases and J 7 bases; nucleotides not matched to a gene: 16. The germline V gene has CDR1 SQVTM and CDR2 ANQGSEA. The CDR3 is CSVEKVSRTGDFEAFF. CDR3 bases: TGCAGCGTTGAAAAGGTGTCTAGAACAGGGGATTTTGAAGCTTTCTTT.

V usage is TRBV5-4 and J usage is TRBJ2-3; a possible D gene is TRBD1 (6 bases). The CDR3 extends over 15 amino acids. V dropped 2 bases and J dropped 5 bases, with 15 bases sitting between them. Germline CDR1 reads SGHNT; CDR2 reads YYREEE (reference sequence). CDR3 residues: CASSFLGQREDTQYF. DNA for the CDR3: TGTGCCAGCAGCTTTTTAGGACAGAGGGAAGATACGCAGTATTTT.

The rearrangement uses TRBV30 and TRBJ1-1; D might be TRBD1 (5 bases). CDR1 is GTSNPN and CDR2 is SVGIG in the germline V gene (reference sequence). V lost 1 base to trimming and J lost 6 bases, with 12 bases between them. The CDR3 sequence is 13 residues long. The CDR3 loop is CAWSGWGESEAFF. In DNA form, the CDR3 reads TGTGCCTGGAGTGGTTGGGGGGAATCTGAAGCTTTCTTT.

This clone was detected a few times. This chain links TRBV29-1 with TRBJ2-5; 12 bases map to TRBD1. The CDR3 consists of 14 residues. The junction had 7 bases not matched to a gene; V was cut back by 6 bases and J by 5 bases. Germline values: CDR1 SQVTM, CDR2 ANQGSEA. CDR3 sequence (DNA): TGCAGCGTCGGGACAGGGGGCGCGGGGGAGACCCAGTACTTC. Translated: CSVGTGGAGETQYF.

This clone was picked up many times. This rearrangement joins TRBV3-1 (or the pseudogene TRBV3-2) to TRBJ1-1; D uncertain. Trimming shortened V by 1 base and J by 2 bases, and 8 bases separated the two germline ends. The germline V gene has CDR1 LGHDT and CDR2 YNNKEL (reference sequence). The CDR3 has 14 residues. As DNA, the CDR3 is TGTGCCAGCAGCCAAGGGTCCCTAAACACTGAAGCTTTCTTT. Encoded protein: CASSQGSLNTEAFF.

The chain carries TRBV29-1 and TRBJ2-3; 7 bases match TRBD1. Losses at the gene ends were 8 bases for V and 3 bases for J; bases not matched to a gene: 11. The CDR3 runs to 14 residues. Per germline, CDR1 SQVTM and CDR2 ANQGSEA. In nucleotides, the CDR3 is TGCAGCATCCGACAGGGTGGGACAACAGATACGCAGTATTTT. It codes for CSIRQGGTTDTQYF.

The genes are TRBV3-1 (or the pseudogene TRBV3-2) and TRBJ2-1; 9 bases are shared with TRBD1. The germline V gene encodes CDR1 LGHDT and CDR2 YNNKEL (reference sequence). V was clipped by 1 base and J by 0 bases; unmatched bases: 16. This CDR3 comprises 21 residues. CDR3 protein: CASSQGGMGTGRESSYNEQFF. The CDR3, as DNA: TGTGCCAGCAGCCAAGGGGGTATGGGGACAGGGAGGGAAAGCTCCTACAATGAGCAGTTCTTC.

This chain links TRBV9 with TRBJ2-1; 12 bases are shared with TRBD2. Losses at the gene ends were 2 bases for V and 5 bases for J; bases not matched to a gene: 8. The germline V gene encodes CDR1 SGDLS and CDR2 YYNGEE. The CDR3 has 17 residues. Here the CDR3 reads CASSVGLAGYSHNEQFF. DNA of the CDR3: TGTGCCAGCAGCGTCGGACTAGCGGGATATTCCCACAATGAGCAGTTCTTC.

The J gene is TRBJ2-3, the V gene TRBV5-6, with TRBD2 matching over 11 bases. The CDR3 is 19 amino acids. Losses at the gene ends were 3 bases for V and 5 bases for J; bases not matched to a gene: 17. Germline loops: CDR1 SGHDT, CDR2 YYEEEE. The CDR3 bases are TGTGCCAGCAGCTCGTCCGGACTAGCGGGTCCGCACTCCCGAGATACGCAGTATTTT. Its protein is CASSSSGLAGPHSRDTQYF.

The chain links TRBV23-1 to TRBJ1-3; D not resolved. TRBV23-1 is annotated as an ORF whose role is uncertain. V was pared by 4 bases and J by 0 bases, with 13 bases between. The CDR3 spans 16 residues. Here the CDR3 reads CASSLEEGDSGNTIYF. The CDR3 coding sequence is TGCGCCAGCAGTCTCGAGGAAGGAGACTCTGGAAACACCATATATTTT.

DNA for the CDR3: TGCGCCAGCAGCTTGGGTCCTAAACCCACCGGGGAGCTGTTTTTT. Translated, it gives CASSLGPKPTGELFF. The chain recombines TRBV5-1 with TRBJ2-2; D not certain. V was trimmed by 0 bases and J by 4 bases, leaving 10 bases between them. The germline CDR1 and CDR2 sequences are SGHRS and YFSETQ. The CDR3 sequence is 15 residues long.

In its sample, this clone was seen a few times. This chain links TRBV2 with TRBJ1-2; 8 nucleotides agree with TRBD1. Germline V gene sequence: CDR1 SNHLY, CDR2 FYNNEI. The J segment lost 0 bases and the V segment lost 6 bases, leaving 12 bases of the junction unmatched. This CDR3 has 17 amino acids. In nucleotides, the CDR3 is TGTGCCAGCAGGAGGGCGACAGGGGCCGTGGCTAACTATGGCTACACCTTC. Protein sequence: CASRRATGAVANYGYTF.